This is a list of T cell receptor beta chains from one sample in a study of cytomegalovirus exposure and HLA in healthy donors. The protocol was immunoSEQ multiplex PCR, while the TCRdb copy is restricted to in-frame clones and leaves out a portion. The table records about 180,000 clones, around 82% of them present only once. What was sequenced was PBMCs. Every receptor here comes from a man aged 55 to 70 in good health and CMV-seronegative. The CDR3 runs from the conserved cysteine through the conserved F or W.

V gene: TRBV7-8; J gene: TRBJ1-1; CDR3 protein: CASSQGGNTEAFF
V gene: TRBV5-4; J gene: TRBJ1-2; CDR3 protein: CASSLQTYGYPF
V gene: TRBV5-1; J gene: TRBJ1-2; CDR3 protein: CASSFGDRGCGYTF
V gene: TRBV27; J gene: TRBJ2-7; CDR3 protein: CASSLVGGPAPAEQYF
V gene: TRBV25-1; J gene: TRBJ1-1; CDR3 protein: CASSESWEGSEAFF
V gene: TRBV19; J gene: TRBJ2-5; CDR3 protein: CASTPSGLGETQYF
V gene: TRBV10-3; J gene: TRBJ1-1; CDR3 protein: CAITPGIDTEAFF
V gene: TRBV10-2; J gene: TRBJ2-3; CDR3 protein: CASSELTDTQYF
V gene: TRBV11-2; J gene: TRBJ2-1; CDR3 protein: CASSVGGAHNEQFF
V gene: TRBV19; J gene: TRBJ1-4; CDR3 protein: CASTDRVNLGNEKLFF
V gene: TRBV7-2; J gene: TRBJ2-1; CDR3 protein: CASSSGLANNEQFF
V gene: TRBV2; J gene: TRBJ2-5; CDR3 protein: CASSVAGGTGGQETQYF
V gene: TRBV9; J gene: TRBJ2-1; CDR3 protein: CASSGPGRGWSYNEQFF
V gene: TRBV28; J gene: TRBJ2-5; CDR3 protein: CASSLVGDETQYF
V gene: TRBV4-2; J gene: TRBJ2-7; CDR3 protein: CASSQDWGREQYF
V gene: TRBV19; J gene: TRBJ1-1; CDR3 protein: CATKGQVYTEAFF
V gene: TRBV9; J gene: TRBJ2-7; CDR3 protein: CASSVATGQASEQYF
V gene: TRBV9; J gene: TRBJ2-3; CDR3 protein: CASSVGGLGSTDTQYF
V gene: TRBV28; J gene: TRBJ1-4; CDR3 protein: CATRGHRNEKLFF
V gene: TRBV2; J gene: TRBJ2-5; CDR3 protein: CASSEGDTETQYF
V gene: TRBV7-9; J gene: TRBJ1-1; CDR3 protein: CSSSLGQPEAFF
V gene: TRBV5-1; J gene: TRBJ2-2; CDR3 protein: CASSNNVLAGDTGELFF
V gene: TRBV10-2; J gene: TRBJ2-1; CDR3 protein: CASSESRDRGLGEQFF
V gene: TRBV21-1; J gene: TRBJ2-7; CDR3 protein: CASSKVPHQTTSGSSKSYEQYF
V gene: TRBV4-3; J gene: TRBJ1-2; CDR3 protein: CASRERTHQPDYGYTF
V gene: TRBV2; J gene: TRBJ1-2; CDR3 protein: CASSDSNYGYPF
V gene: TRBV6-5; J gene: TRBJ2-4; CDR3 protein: CASSRGVENIQYF